This TCR beta chain was obtained from a study of Ad26.COV2.S vaccination and SARS-CoV-2 variants. Overall study results and limits: Reportedly, spike-specific CD8+ and CD4+ T cell responses achieved substantial breadth once vaccination had taken place.

Profiled with immunoSEQ multiplex PCR; TCRdb holds only in-frame clones, not every one. Of roughly 380,000 clones in the sample, about 90% were seen once. The CDR3 is 13 residues long. CDR1 SNHLY and CDR2 FYNNEI come from the germline V gene. V was trimmed by 5 bases and J by 4 bases, leaving 9 bases between them. This clone was detected only a few times. The antigen is unknown. The input for sequencing was peripheral blood, taken after recovery from COVID-19. The TCR sequence derives from a human donor who had recovered from COVID-19. The rearrangement uses TRBV2 and TRBJ1-5; D might be TRBD1 (5 bases). CDR3 amino acids: CASSSRQNQPQHF. CDR3 nucleotide sequence: TGTGCCAGCAGTTCCAGACAGAATCAGCCCCAGCATTTT.